The 29 T cell receptor beta chains presented below share a single source sample, sequenced in a study of cytomegalovirus exposure and HLA in healthy donors (dated by TCRdb to 2016 to 2017). Receptor libraries were prepared by the immunoSEQ multiplex PCR assay. For the multiplex PCR, a mixture combining 60 forward primers for TCR Vbeta segments and 13 reverse primers for TCR Jbeta segments was used. TCRdb obtained this table from immuneACCESS and retained in-frame rearrangements with V and J assigned. These tables miss some clones; where compared with another copy, unresolved V genes account for less than half of the shortfall, and the remainder is unexplained. Recorded for this sample are about 78,000 clones; approximately 77% of them occurred a single time. The top ten clones comprise around 10% of the sample. Sequenced material: PBMCs. The receptor source for this set is a woman aged 40 to 50 in good health and CMV-seropositive.

This chain connects TRBV5-4 to TRBJ2-7; 11 nucleotides align to TRBD1. Germline CDR1 reads SGHNT; CDR2 reads YYREEE (reference sequence). V lost 5 bases and J lost 7; bases outside the gene matches: 11. CDR3 length: 15 amino acids. CDR3 loop: CASSSRTGGPGEQYF. DNA for the CDR3: TGTGCCAGCAGTTCCCGGACAGGGGGCCCGGGGGAGCAGTACTTC.

This chain links TRBV5-1 with TRBJ2-5; D is undetermined. The CDR3 is 15 amino acids. V was clipped by 0 bases and J by 5 bases, with 14 bases between them. Germline CDR1 and CDR2: SGHRS and YFSETQ. The CDR3 loop is CASSLDLEFRETQYF. DNA for the CDR3: TGCGCCAGCAGCTTGGATCTCGAGTTCAGGGAGACCCAGTACTTC.

The chain joins TRBV15 to TRBJ1-1; no clear D. The CDR3 extends over 14 amino acids. Germline V gene lookup returns CDR1 LNHNV and CDR2 YYDKDF (reference sequence). Trimming cost V 0 bases and J 1 base, with 6 bases left between them. The CDR3 loop reads CATSRDVGNTEAFF. In nucleotides, the CDR3 is TGTGCCACCAGCAGAGATGTCGGGAACACTGAAGCTTTCTTT.

The genes are TRBV9 and TRBJ2-3, with 9 bases aligning to TRBD2. Germline CDR1 and CDR2: SGDLS and YYNGEE. This CDR3 is 16 amino acids long. V shed 0 bases and J 3 bases; nucleotides not matched to a gene: 5. CDR3 DNA sequence: TGTGCCAGCAGCGTAGAGGGACTAGCAGCGACAGATACGCAGTATTTT. Its translation: CASSVEGLAATDTQYF.

The chain carries TRBV27 and TRBJ2-5, with TRBD2 identical over 7 bases. The CDR3 sequence is 11 residues long. V shed 6 bases and J 9 bases; nucleotides not matched to a gene: 4. CDR1 is MNHEY, CDR2 SMNVEV, per germline (reference sequence). The CDR3 DNA sequence: TGTGCCAGCAGATTGGGGGGGGCCCAGTACTTC. This codes for CASRLGGAQYF.

The chain employs TRBV29-1 and TRBJ2-5, with D maybe TRBD1 (6 bases). Germline CDR1 reads SQVTM; CDR2 reads ANQGSEA. The CDR3 has 12 residues. Trimming pared 7 bases from V and 5 bases from J, leaving 14 bases between. The CDR3 DNA is TGCAGCGGGGGAAGTCAGGGGGAGACCCAGTACTTC. Amino acid sequence: CSGGSQGETQYF.

J is TRBJ1-2 and V is TRBV4-3; maybe TRBD1 (5 bases). The CDR3 extends over 13 amino acids. Germline V gene data show CDR1 as LGHNA and CDR2 as YSLEER. The ends were cut back, 0 bases at V and 6 bases at J, with 8 bases in the middle. The DNA for the CDR3 is TGCGCCAGCAGCCAAGAGGCAGGGAATGGCTACACCTTC. Protein sequence: CASSQEAGNGYTF.

The chain recombines TRBV19 with TRBJ1-5; TRBD1 matches at 7 bases. V shed 5 bases and J 5 bases; nucleotides not matched to a gene: 3. CDR1 is LNHDA, CDR2 SQIVND, per germline (reference sequence). The CDR3 has 13 residues. Here the CDR3 DNA reads TGTGCCAGTAGTGGGACAGCCGATCAGCCCCAGCATTTT. It codes for CASSGTADQPQHF.

This chain uses TRBV27 with TRBJ2-7; TRBD1 is a possible D gene (5 bases). The V end was cut by 6 bases, the J end by 0 bases, with 15 bases between. The germline CDR1 and CDR2 sequences are MNHEY and SMNVEV (reference sequence). The CDR3 totals 15 residues. CDR3 coding DNA: TGTGCCAGCAGACTAACAGGAGCCCCCTCCTACGAGCAGTACTTC. Amino acids: CASRLTGAPSYEQYF.

The CDR3 DNA follows: TGTGCCAGCAGCTTATCAGGGGGCGCGAACACCGGGGAGCTGTTTTTT. It translates to CASSLSGGANTGELFF. The V call is TRBV7-7, the J call TRBJ2-2, with 8 nucleotides matching TRBD1. There are 16 residues in the CDR3. Germline trimming cut 2 bases from V and 0 bases from J; bases unmatched to any gene: 2. Germline V gene sequence: CDR1 SSHAT, CDR2 FNYEAQ (reference sequence).

This chain uses TRBV6-6 with TRBJ2-7, with a tentative D call TRBD1 (6 bases). In germline, CDR1 is MNHNY, CDR2 SVGAGI (reference sequence). CDR3 length: 12 amino acids. Trimming took 6 bases from V and 6 from J, leaving 12 bases between them. CDR3 coding DNA: TGTGCCAGCAGAGCGACAGGCGCCGAGCAGTACTTC. Translating gives CASRATGAEQYF.

V gene TRBV11-2 combines with J gene TRBJ1-1; 9 bases fit TRBD1. The junction had 3 bases not matched to a gene; V was cut back by 5 bases and J by 5 bases. CDR3 length: 13 residues. Germline-derived CDR1 and CDR2 are SGHAT and FQNNGV. The CDR3 region is CASSRGTGTEAFF. The CDR3, as DNA: TGTGCCAGCAGCCGAGGGACAGGGACTGAAGCTTTCTTT.

This sequence joins TRBV28 and TRBJ2-5; 8 bases map to TRBD1. Trimming at V came to 5 bases and at J to 2 bases, leaving 10 bases not matched to a gene. This CDR3 comprises 16 residues. The germline V gene encodes CDR1 MDHEN and CDR2 SYDVKM. Here the CDR3 reads CASSQPRTGQQETQYF. The CDR3 region has the DNA TGTGCCAGCAGTCAACCTAGGACAGGGCAGCAAGAGACCCAGTACTTC. Together with reference TRBV28 and TRBJ2-5, the CDR3 gives the full variable domain: DVKVTQSSRYLVKRTGEKVFLECVQDMDHENMFWYRQDPGLGLRLIYFSYDVKMKEKGDIPEGYSVSREKKERFSLILESASTNQTSMYLCASSQPRTGQQETQYFGPGTRLLVL.

This rearrangement joins TRBV5-6 to TRBJ1-1; a weak D match, TRBD1 (6 bases). The CDR3 is 14 amino acids. The V end was cut by 4 bases, the J end by 3 bases, with 13 bases between. Looked up from germline, CDR1 is SGHDT and CDR2 is YYEEEE. The CDR3 DNA follows: TGTGCCAGCAGCCGAGAACGGACAGACACTGAAGCTTTCTTT. Protein product: CASSRERTDTEAFF.

The chain is built from TRBV5-1 and TRBJ1-1; TRBD1 is a possible D gene (6 bases). The CDR3 loop spans 16 amino acids. The V gene lost 4 bases and the J gene lost 0 bases, with 16 bases spanning the gap. Germline V lookup: CDR1 SGHRS, CDR2 YFSETQ. DNA for the CDR3: TGCGCCAGCAGCATGACAGGTTCCGAAATGAACACTGAAGCTTTCTTT. Translated, it gives CASSMTGSEMNTEAFF.

V and J are TRBV28 and TRBJ1-1, with D possibly TRBD1 on 6 matching bases. Between the trimmed V and J ends, which lost 6 bases and 2 bases, there was a span of 22 bases. The CDR3 runs 17 residues. Germline values: CDR1 MDHEN, CDR2 SYDVKM. This CDR3 reads CASSQQGGTAVNTEAFF. In DNA form, the CDR3 reads TGTGCCAGCAGCCAACAGGGTGGGACGGCAGTTAACACTGAAGCTTTCTTT.

This chain joins TRBV11-2 and TRBJ2-1; 14 nucleotides align to TRBD2. Looked up from germline, CDR1 is SGHAT and CDR2 is FQNNGV. J gave up 4 bases and V 4 bases, and 12 bases lay outside the gene matches. The CDR3 sequence is 19 residues long. The CDR3 is CASSSRDRWTSGRYNEQFF. The CDR3 DNA sequence: TGTGCCAGCAGCTCCCGGGACCGATGGACTAGCGGGAGGTACAATGAGCAGTTCTTC.

The chain recombines TRBV10-1 with TRBJ2-5; tentative D call: TRBD2 (7 bases). The V gene lost 0 bases and the J gene lost 4 bases, with 12 bases spanning the gap. CDR3 length equals 15 residues. Germline lookup yields CDR1 WNHNN and CDR2 SYGVQD (reference sequence). The CDR3 DNA follows: TGCGCCAGCAGTGAGTCGGGGGCTAGCGGAGAGACCCAGTACTTC. This translates into CASSESGASGETQYF.

The rearrangement joins TRBV6-5 to TRBJ2-3; no reliable D call. The ends were cut back, 4 bases at V and 4 bases at J, with 9 bases in the middle. Germline V CDR1 and CDR2: MNHEY, SVGAGI. This CDR3 is built from 13 residues. The CDR3 sequence is CASSSVLADTQYF. CDR3 DNA: TGTGCCAGCAGTTCAGTTCTTGCAGATACGCAGTATTTT.

The chain recombines TRBV5-4 with TRBJ2-3, with TRBD1 as a possible D gene (6 bases). Trimming pared 0 bases from V and 7 bases from J, leaving 15 bases between. There are 15 residues in the CDR3. Germline V gene sequence: CDR1 SGHNT, CDR2 YYREEE (reference sequence). CDR3 amino acids: CASSLEQGPANTQYF. CDR3 bases: TGTGCCAGCAGCTTGGAGCAGGGGCCGGCTAATACGCAGTATTTT.

There are a few counts of this clone. This chain uses TRBV4-1 with TRBJ2-7, with 7 positions matching TRBD1. Germline CDR1 is MGHRA and CDR2 is YSYEKL. The CDR3 covers 16 residues. V lost 0 bases and J lost 6; bases outside the gene matches: 11. CDR3 bases: TGCGCCAGCAGCCAAGACGGGGCAGGGGGAAAGTCCGAGCAGTACTTC. This sequence encodes CASSQDGAGGKSEQYF.

The genes are TRBV7-9 and TRBJ2-3; 8 bases are a match to TRBD2. The germline CDR1 and CDR2 sequences are SEHNR and FQNEAQ (reference sequence). The CDR3 sequence is 15 residues long. The trim removed 4 bases at V and 5 bases at J, leaving 8 bases unmatched. The CDR3: CASSSTSGGQDTQYF. The CDR3 region has the DNA TGTGCCAGCAGCTCCACTAGCGGTGGTCAAGATACGCAGTATTTT.

The rearrangement uses TRBV10-3 and TRBJ2-7, with D maybe TRBD2 (6 bases). CDR1 is ENHRY, CDR2 SYGVKD, per germline. The CDR3 consists of 15 residues. V lost 0 bases and J 4 bases, leaving 13 bases between the germline ends. The CDR3 is CAISESIPGTYEQYF. As DNA, the CDR3 is TGTGCCATCAGTGAGTCAATACCAGGGACTTACGAGCAGTACTTC.

V and J are TRBV11-3 and TRBJ2-2, with TRBD1 matching 7 bases. With V trimmed by 5 bases and J by 3 bases, 9 bases remained unmatched. The CDR3 has 16 amino acids. CDR1 and CDR2 (germline): SGHNT, YENEEA. CDR3 DNA sequence: TGTGCCAGCAGCCAGTCGACAGGGACATACACCGGGGAGCTGTTTTTT. It encodes CASSQSTGTYTGELFF.

CDR3 residues: CSVLGTENSPLHF. CDR3 nucleotides: TGCAGCGTACTTGGGACAGAGAATTCACCCCTCCACTTT. The chain employs TRBV29-1 and TRBJ1-6; 7 bases are shared with TRBD1. The trim removed 6 bases at V and 7 bases at J, leaving 6 bases unmatched. From germline, CDR1 is SQVTM and CDR2 ANQGSEA. The CDR3 is 13 amino acids.

The chain recombines TRBV30 with TRBJ2-1, with a tentative D call TRBD1 (6 bases). Per the germline V gene, CDR1 is GTSNPN and CDR2 is SVGIG (reference sequence). The CDR3 totals 16 residues. The V gene lost 0 bases and the J gene lost 8 bases, with 20 bases spanning the gap. CDR3 amino acids: CAWSVLGGGPNYEQFF. The CDR3 DNA reads as TGTGCCTGGAGTGTACTGGGTGGGGGCCCCAACTATGAGCAGTTCTTC.

The genes are TRBV11-2 and TRBJ1-1; TRBD1 agrees at 7 bases. V trimming: 4 bases; J trimming: 4 bases; junction bases outside the gene matches: 3. The germline gives CDR1 SGHAT, CDR2 FQNNGV. CDR3 length: 13 residues. CDR3 sequence reads: CASSSSGGTEAFF. CDR3 nucleotide sequence: TGTGCCAGCAGCTCGTCAGGGGGCACTGAAGCTTTCTTT.

V is TRBV7-9 and J is TRBJ2-3; D ambiguous. Per germline, CDR1 SEHNR and CDR2 FQNEAQ (reference sequence). The ends were cut back, 5 bases at V and 6 bases at J, with 6 bases in the middle. This CDR3 has 11 amino acids. CDR3 nucleotides: TGTGCCAGCAGCCCCTTCGATACGCAGTATTTT. It encodes CASSPFDTQYF.

A few counts support this clone. The V call is TRBV19, the J call TRBJ2-7, with unresolved D. There are 13 residues in the CDR3. The germline V and J ends were trimmed by 6 bases and 5 bases, with 14 bases remaining between them. In germline, CDR1 is LNHDA, CDR2 SQIVND (reference sequence). The CDR3 region has the DNA TGTGCCAGTAGGATCCCTAACGAAGACGAGCAGTACTTC. It translates to CASRIPNEDEQYF.